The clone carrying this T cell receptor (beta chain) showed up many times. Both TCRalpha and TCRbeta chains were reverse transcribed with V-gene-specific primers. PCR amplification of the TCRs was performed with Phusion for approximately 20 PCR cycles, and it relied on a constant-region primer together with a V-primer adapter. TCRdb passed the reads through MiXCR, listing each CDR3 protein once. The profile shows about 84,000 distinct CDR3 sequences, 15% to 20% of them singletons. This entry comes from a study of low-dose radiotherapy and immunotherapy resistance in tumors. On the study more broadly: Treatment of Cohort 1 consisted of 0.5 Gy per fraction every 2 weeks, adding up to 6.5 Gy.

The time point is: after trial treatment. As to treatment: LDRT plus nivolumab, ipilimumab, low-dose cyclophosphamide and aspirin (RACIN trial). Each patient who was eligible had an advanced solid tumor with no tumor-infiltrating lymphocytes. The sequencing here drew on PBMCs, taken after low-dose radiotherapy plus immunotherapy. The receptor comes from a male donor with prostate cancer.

CDR3 nucleotide sequence: TGTGCCAGCAGCCAGGCCGGGACAGGGGAGGATGAGCAGTTCTTC. Protein product: CASSQAGTGEDEQFF. This rearrangement joins TRBV4-2 to TRBJ2-1, with 10 bases fitting TRBD1. The CDR3 runs to 15 residues. Germline V gene data show CDR1 as LGHNA and CDR2 as YNFKEQ. V was pared by 3 bases and J by 8 bases, with 7 bases of the junction left unmatched.